The subject of this entry is one T cell receptor (beta chain). Its target is unknown. The V gene lost 6 bases and the J gene lost 2 bases, with 12 bases spanning the gap. Germline values: CDR1 KGHSH, CDR2 LQKENI. This CDR3 has 14 amino acids. The entry originates in a study of T cell repertoires in cytomegalovirus infection. Study at large: Matching HLA type and CMV infection were both indicated by public TCR beta signatures. Study results and caveats: The study identified carriers of CMV plus the relevant HLA from cumulative public TCR beta family frequency. Clonotypes of TCR beta that were HLA-C-restricted and CMV-specific dominated the ex vivo response.

TCRdb independently ran MiXCR on the reads; one entry per CDR3 protein. This table has 600,000 to 700,000 distinct CDR3 sequences, 30% to 40% appearing once. V usage is TRBV18 and J usage is TRBJ2-3; a weak D match, TRBD1 (6 bases). The material sequenced was cultured PBMCs, taken from culture after CMV antigen stimulation. This TCR came from a human donor in good health (CMV status not recorded). Some clones in this sample may be carry-over from other donors' samples. The CDR3 reads CASSGRGITDTQYF. The CDR3 bases are TGTGCCAGCTCCGGCAGGGGAATCACAGATACGCAGTATTTT.